What follows are 25 T cell receptor beta chains derived from one specimen sequenced in a study of OX40 agonist ivuxolimab in advanced cancers. The library was built by means of the immunoSEQ multiplex PCR assay. In TCRdb, the immuneACCESS table is reduced to in-frame sequences with V and J assigned. These tables do not hold every clone; where another copy was compared, an unresolved V gene accounts for under half, and the others remain unexplained. Within this sample are around 67,000 clones, with roughly 84% of them counted one time only. Approximately 8.7% of the sample belongs to the ten largest clones. The starting material was CD4+ or CD8+ T cells sorted from blood, obtained in a trial of the OX40 agonist ivuxolimab. The receptors shown here come from an adult with an advanced solid tumor such as melanoma, head and neck, liver or kidney cancer.

V usage is TRBV5-1 and J usage is TRBJ1-2; unclear D gene. The V gene lost 0 bases and the J gene lost 4 bases, with 16 bases spanning the gap. This CDR3 region has 16 residues. Per germline, CDR1 SGHRS and CDR2 YFSETQ. DNA of the CDR3: TGCGCCAGCAGCTTGGCCGAGCCGTCGGGGATCTATGGCTACACCTTC. The encoded protein is CASSLAEPSGIYGYTF.

V and J are TRBV28 and TRBJ1-5; D might be TRBD1 (5 bases). Germline V gene lookup returns CDR1 MDHEN and CDR2 SYDVKM. V lost 3 bases and J 6 bases, leaving 12 bases between the germline ends. The CDR3 has 14 amino acids. The CDR3 region has the DNA TGTGCCAGCAGTTTCGCTGGGGCCCCTCAGCCCCAGCATTTT. This translates into CASSFAGAPQPQHF.

The chain links TRBV18 to TRBJ2-6, with D unresolved. Trimming took 3 bases from V and 11 from J, leaving 5 bases between them. This CDR3 is 11 amino acids long. CDR1 and CDR2 from the germline V gene are KGHSH and LQKENI. This CDR3 reads CASSPGYVLTF. The CDR3 bases are TGTGCCAGCTCACCTGGCTACGTCCTGACTTTC.

The chain combines TRBV9 with TRBJ1-6; D perhaps matches TRBD1 (5 bases). There are 14 residues in the CDR3. From germline, CDR1 is SGDLS and CDR2 YYNGEE. The V and J ends lost 4 bases and 3 bases respectively, with 8 bases between them. In DNA form, the CDR3 reads TGTGCCAGCAGCCAGGGTATCTATAATTCACCCCTCCACTTT. The encoded protein is CASSQGIYNSPLHF.

The chain has TRBV7-9 and TRBJ1-1; tentative D call: TRBD1 (5 bases). The germline V gene encodes CDR1 SEHNR and CDR2 FQNEAQ (reference sequence). With 5 bases removed from V and 0 bases from J, the gap between germline ends came to 10 bases. The length of the CDR3 is 14 residues. CDR3 loop: CASSVDTLNTEAFF. In DNA form, the CDR3 reads TGTGCCAGCAGCGTGGACACTTTGAACACTGAAGCTTTCTTT.

The chain recombines TRBV15 with TRBJ1-1; no clear D. Germline V gives CDR1 LNHNV, CDR2 YYDKDF (reference sequence). The germline V and J ends were trimmed by 5 bases and 7 bases, with 17 bases remaining between them. The CDR3 loop spans 14 amino acids. The CDR3, as DNA: TGTGCCACCAGCCCCCAAACCTCGACGGGTGAAGCTTTCTTT. Translated: CATSPQTSTGEAFF.

This sequence joins TRBV4-2 and TRBJ2-7, with TRBD1 identical over 10 bases. Germline V gene sequence: CDR1 LGHNA, CDR2 YNFKEQ. The CDR3 sequence is 16 residues long. V shed 4 bases and J 4 bases; nucleotides not matched to a gene: 10. The CDR3 spells CASSRASGTGEYEQYF. Here the CDR3 DNA reads TGTGCCAGCAGCCGAGCTTCCGGGACAGGGGAATACGAGCAGTACTTC.

The chain combines TRBV7-2 with TRBJ2-7; 9 bases are a match to TRBD2. The V gene end was trimmed by 4 bases and the J gene end by 2 bases; junction bases not matched to a gene: 12. The V gene's germline CDR1 is SGHTA and CDR2 FQGNSA. This CDR3 has 17 residues. The CDR3 nucleotides are TGTGCCAGCAGCTGGTTGACCGGGACTAGCTCCCCCTACGAGCAGTACTTC. Its protein is CASSWLTGTSSPYEQYF.

The chain employs TRBV7-2 and TRBJ1-1, with D unresolved. The germline V and J ends were trimmed by 1 base and 1 base, with 10 bases remaining between them. The CDR3 spans 15 residues. Germline CDR1 SGHTA, CDR2 FQGNSA. In nucleotides, the CDR3 is TGTGCCAGCAGCTTAGTCGGGTTAGGGAACACTGAAGCTTTCTTT. Translated, it gives CASSLVGLGNTEAFF.

This clone came up a few times. The rearrangement links TRBV2 to TRBJ1-6, with D tentatively TRBD1 (5 bases). The V gene lost 3 bases and the J gene lost 4 bases, with 16 bases spanning the gap. This CDR3 contains 17 residues. The germline V gene has CDR1 SNHLY and CDR2 FYNNEI. CDR3 sequence (DNA): TGTGCCAGCAGTGATCCGTCCCTGGGGGTATATAATTCACCCCTCCACTTT. As protein: CASSDPSLGVYNSPLHF.

This chain uses TRBV5-5 with TRBJ2-5, with TRBD2 as a possible D gene (5 bases). This CDR3 comprises 14 residues. Deletions cut 2 bases from V and 1 base from J, with 9 bases between. Germline V gene lookup returns CDR1 SGHKS and CDR2 YYEKEE (reference sequence). The CDR3 DNA follows: TGTGCCAGCAGCTTCCAGGAGGTCCAAGAGACCCAGTACTTC. Amino acids: CASSFQEVQETQYF.

The genes are TRBV5-1 and TRBJ1-4; 7 bases agree with TRBD1. The CDR3 extends over 14 amino acids. Losses at the gene ends were 1 base for V and 7 bases for J; bases not matched to a gene: 4. The germline gives CDR1 SGHRS, CDR2 YFSETQ. The CDR3 DNA follows: TGCGCCAGCAGCTTGAAGGGGGCTGGTGAAAAACTGTTTTTT. Amino acid sequence: CASSLKGAGEKLFF.

In DNA form, the CDR3 reads TGCGCCAGCAGCTTACTAGCGGGACTTTTAGAAGAGACCCAGTACTTC. This sequence encodes CASSLLAGLLEETQYF. The chain uses TRBV5-1 and TRBJ2-5; 10 bases are shared with TRBD2. The CDR3 has 16 residues. The germline CDR1 and CDR2 sequences are SGHRS and YFSETQ. V lost 2 bases and J lost 3; bases outside the gene matches: 7.

This sequence joins TRBV28 and TRBJ2-7, with TRBD2 matching 13 bases. Trimming cost V 8 bases and J 6 bases; bases outside gene matches: 4. Germline-derived CDR1 and CDR2 are MDHEN and SYDVKM. CDR3 size: 13 residues. The CDR3 loop reads CASSGLAGAEQYF. In nucleotides, the CDR3 is TGTGCCAGCTCTGGACTAGCGGGAGCCGAGCAGTACTTC.

The sample holds a few counts of this clone. V and J are TRBV12-2 and TRBJ2-3; the table's D gene call, TRBD1, was not cross checked with the DNA. TRBV12-2 is a listed pseudogene. The CDR3 loop spans 17 amino acids. CDR3 coding DNA: TGTGCAAGTCGCCCAACTCAGGGCCCTTCTAGCACAGATACGCAGTATTTT. Translation gives CASRPTQGPSSTDTQYF.

The chain joins TRBV5-1 to TRBJ2-2; 11 bases agree with TRBD1. CDR1 and CDR2 (germline): SGHRS, YFSETQ. This CDR3 contains 17 residues. Trimming cost V 3 bases and J 4 bases; bases outside gene matches: 8. CDR3 sequence reads: CASSSTDRGLGTGELFF. CDR3 sequence (DNA): TGCGCCAGCAGCTCGACGGACAGGGGGCTTGGCACCGGGGAGCTGTTTTTT.

The chain links TRBV28 to TRBJ1-1; no clear D. This CDR3 spans 14 amino acids. V lost 2 bases and J lost 0, with 7 bases in between. The germline gives CDR1 MDHEN, CDR2 SYDVKM. CDR3 sequence reads: CASSLTGLNTEAFF. The CDR3 DNA follows: TGTGCCAGCAGTTTAACCGGGTTGAACACTGAAGCTTTCTTT.

The CDR3 protein is CASSLWRRVDEQYF. The CDR3 region has the DNA TGTGCCAGCAGCTTATGGAGGAGGGTGGACGAGCAGTACTTC. The chain employs TRBV7-2 and TRBJ2-7, with TRBD2 as a possible D gene (6 bases). The ends were cut back, 2 bases at V and 5 bases at J, with 13 bases in the middle. The CDR3 covers 14 residues. Germline V gives CDR1 SGHTA, CDR2 FQGNSA.

V gene TRBV2 combines with J gene TRBJ1-2; TRBD1 matches 8 bases. The CDR3 loop spans 13 amino acids. V lost 10 bases to trimming and J lost 5 bases; unmatched junction nucleotides: 9. Germline lookup yields CDR1 SNHLY and CDR2 FYNNEI. The CDR3 DNA reads TGTGCCAACTCGGACAGGGAGGGTTATGGCTACACCTTC. Encoded protein: CANSDREGYGYTF.

The chain has TRBV7-2 and TRBJ1-3; D is undetermined. The CDR3 extends over 15 amino acids. The V end lost 4 bases, the J end lost 0 bases, and 10 bases lay between the germline ends. Germline CDR1 and CDR2: SGHTA and FQGNSA. CDR3 region: CASSYLGFSGNTIYF. Written as DNA, the CDR3 is TGTGCCAGCAGCTATCTAGGGTTCTCTGGAAACACCATATATTTT.

This rearrangement joins TRBV5-4 to TRBJ1-1; 7 positions match TRBD1. The V and J ends lost 2 bases and 1 base, in that order; junction bases with no gene match: 5. Germline V gene sequence: CDR1 SGHNT, CDR2 YYREEE (reference sequence). The CDR3 has 15 amino acids. The CDR3 protein is CASSLGGGPNTEAFF. The CDR3 DNA is TGTGCCAGCAGCTTAGGAGGGGGCCCGAACACTGAAGCTTTCTTT.

The chain uses TRBV19 and TRBJ2-1, with a tentative D call TRBD2 (5 bases). The germline V gene encodes CDR1 LNHDA and CDR2 SQIVND (reference sequence). Trimming cost V 1 base and J 2 bases, with 9 bases left between them. The CDR3 runs 15 residues. The CDR3 DNA is TGTGCCAGTAGTATAGGGGAGAGTCCCTACAATGAGCAGTTCTTC. It specifies CASSIGESPYNEQFF.

This clone appeared a single time. The CDR3 region is CASSRGTGYNEQFF. The CDR3 region has the DNA TGTGCCAGCAGTAGGGGGACAGGGTACAATGAGCAGTTCTTC. The chain is built from TRBV28 and TRBJ2-1, with TRBD1 identical over 9 bases. The germline gives CDR1 MDHEN, CDR2 SYDVKM. V lost 5 bases and J lost 4; bases outside the gene matches: 3. This CDR3 is built from 14 residues.

This clone was detected once. The V call is TRBV13, the J call TRBJ2-3, with D possibly matching TRBD1 (5 bases). Germline V gene data show CDR1 as PRHDT and CDR2 as FYEKMQ (reference sequence). V was cut by 0 bases and J by 6 bases, with 10 bases left in between. This CDR3 has 14 residues. The CDR3 DNA reads as TGTGCCAGCAGCTTAGGTTCCAGGGTGGATACGCAGTATTTT. Translating it yields CASSLGSRVDTQYF.

The chain uses TRBV6-1 and TRBJ1-1; 7 bases line up with TRBD1. CDR3 length: 14 amino acids. J was trimmed by 0 bases and V by 6 bases; bases with no gene match: 4. CDR1 is MNHNS, CDR2 SASEGT, per germline. This CDR3 reads CASSLQGMNTEAFF. The CDR3 DNA is TGTGCCAGCAGCCTACAGGGGATGAACACTGAAGCTTTCTTT.